This T cell receptor beta chain stems from a study of shared clonotypes between healthy human individuals. The CDR3 is made up of 13 amino acids. Sequenced by immunoSEQ multiplex PCR; TCRdb stores in-frame clones only, minus some. The table records some 2.1 million clones, about 95% of them present only once. Selected positively for CCR7 and CD45RO-negative, naive CD8 cells excluded terminally differentiated effector memory CD45RA+ cells. The clonotype was recovered from a man younger than 35 in good health. The rearrangement uses TRBV21-1 and TRBJ1-5. TRBV21-1 is a known pseudogene. The source material was naive CD8+ T cells sorted from blood. Here the CDR3 reads CASRRGLNQPQHF. In DNA, the CDR3 is TGTGCCAGCCGCAGGGGTTTAAATCAGCCCCAGCATTTT.